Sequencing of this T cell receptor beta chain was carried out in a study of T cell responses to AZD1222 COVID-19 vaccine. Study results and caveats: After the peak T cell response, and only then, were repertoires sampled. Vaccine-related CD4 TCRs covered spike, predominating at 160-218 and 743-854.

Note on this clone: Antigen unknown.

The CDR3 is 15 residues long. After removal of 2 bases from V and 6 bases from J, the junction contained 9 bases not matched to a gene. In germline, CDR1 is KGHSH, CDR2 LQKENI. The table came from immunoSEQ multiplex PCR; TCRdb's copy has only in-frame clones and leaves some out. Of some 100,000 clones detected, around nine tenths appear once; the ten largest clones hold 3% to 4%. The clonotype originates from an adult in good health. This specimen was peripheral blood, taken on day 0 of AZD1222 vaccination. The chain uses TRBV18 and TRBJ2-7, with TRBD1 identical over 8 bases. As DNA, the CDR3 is TGTGCCAGCTCACCAAATTCGGGACAGGCCGGCGAGCAGTACTTC. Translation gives CASSPNSGQAGEQYF.